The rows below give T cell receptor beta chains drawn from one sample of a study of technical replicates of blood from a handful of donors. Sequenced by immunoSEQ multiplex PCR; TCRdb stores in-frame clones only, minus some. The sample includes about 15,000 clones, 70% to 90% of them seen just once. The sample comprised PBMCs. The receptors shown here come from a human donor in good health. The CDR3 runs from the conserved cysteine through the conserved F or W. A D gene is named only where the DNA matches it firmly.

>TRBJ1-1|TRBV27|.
CASSVGREIDEAFF
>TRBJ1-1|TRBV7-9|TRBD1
CASSSRDRGIDEAFF
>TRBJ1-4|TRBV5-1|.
CASSLAPGQEKLFF
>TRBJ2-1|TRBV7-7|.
CASSLFEVNEQFF
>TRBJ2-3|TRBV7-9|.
CASSLTQGDTQYF
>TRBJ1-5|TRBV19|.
CASSIEGDSNQPQHF
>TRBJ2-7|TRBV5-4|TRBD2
CASSSSGTSSSYEQYF
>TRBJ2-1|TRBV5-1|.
CASSLGAGIPYNEQFF
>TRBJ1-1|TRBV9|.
CASSVGVGTNTEAFF
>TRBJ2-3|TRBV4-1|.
CASSQEDSALATQYF
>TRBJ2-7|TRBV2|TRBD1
CASKEGTGEYYEQYF
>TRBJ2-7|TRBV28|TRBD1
CASSSPWTGSYEQYF
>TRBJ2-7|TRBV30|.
CAWSVSGTNYEQYF
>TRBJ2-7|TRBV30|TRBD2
CAWSVPSGRSEQYF
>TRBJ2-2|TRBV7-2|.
CASSFKGTGELFF
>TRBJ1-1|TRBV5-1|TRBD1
CASSVTTGGTEAFF
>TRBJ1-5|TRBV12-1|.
CASLIYSNQPQHF
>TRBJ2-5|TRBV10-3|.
CAISVDNQETQYF
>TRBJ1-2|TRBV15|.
CATSRDSGSYTF
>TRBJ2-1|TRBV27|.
CASSLTGTPPREQFF
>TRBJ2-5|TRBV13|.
CASSVQGQETQYF
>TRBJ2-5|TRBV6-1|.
CASSPQGPPETQYF
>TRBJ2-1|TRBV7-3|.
CASSLALAGEQFF
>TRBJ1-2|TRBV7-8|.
CASSLTGSYGYTF
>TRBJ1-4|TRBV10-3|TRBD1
CAISSGTENEKLFF
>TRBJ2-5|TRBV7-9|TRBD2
CASSPIAGGIQTQYF
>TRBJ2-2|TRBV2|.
CASSGLTGELFF